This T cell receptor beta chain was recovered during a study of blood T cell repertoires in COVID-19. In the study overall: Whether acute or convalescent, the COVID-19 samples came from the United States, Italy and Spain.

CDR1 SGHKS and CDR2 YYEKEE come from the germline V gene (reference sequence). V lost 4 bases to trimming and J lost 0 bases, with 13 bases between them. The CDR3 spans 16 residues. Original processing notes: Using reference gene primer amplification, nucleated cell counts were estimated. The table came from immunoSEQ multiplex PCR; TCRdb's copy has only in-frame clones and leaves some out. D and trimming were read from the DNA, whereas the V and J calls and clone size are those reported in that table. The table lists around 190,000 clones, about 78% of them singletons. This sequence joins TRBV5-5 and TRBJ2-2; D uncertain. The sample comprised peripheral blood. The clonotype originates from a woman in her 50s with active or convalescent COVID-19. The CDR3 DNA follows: TGTGCCAGCAGCGCCCAAGGCCGGGCGAACACCGGGGAGCTGTTTTTT. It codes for CASSAQGRANTGELFF.